These 3 T cell receptor beta chains were sequenced from one sample in a study of vaccination effects on CD4 cells after COVID-19. Ahead of sequencing, the ViraFEST assay grew antigen-specific CD4+ T cells using viral peptide pools. Upon completion of about eleven days in culture, CD4+ T cells were isolated. Every participant took two doses of the BNT162b2 or mRNA-1273 vaccine. Their antigens remain unidentified. The assay was immunoSEQ multiplex PCR, and TCRdb's table has in-frame clones only and misses some. The sample shows 75,000 to 100,000 clones, under 80% of them seen only once. Here the sequenced sample was CD4+ T cells from PBMCs cultured with HCoV-OC43 spike peptides, taken after COVID-19 vaccination. This sample's subset: HCoV-OC43 spike overlapping peptide pool stimulation. Receptors originate from a human donor who received a COVID-19 vaccine.

The chain couples TRBV19 to TRBJ1-2; D possibly corresponds to TRBD1 (6 bases). The CDR3 has 14 residues. The V gene lost 3 bases and the J gene lost 4 bases, with 12 bases spanning the gap. Germline V gives CDR1 LNHDA, CDR2 SQIVND (reference sequence). The chain's CDR3 is CASSIQGTPYGYTF. CDR3 bases: TGTGCCAGTAGTATTCAGGGGACCCCCTATGGCTACACCTTC.

The chain employs TRBV5-1 and TRBJ2-3; D perhaps matches TRBD1 (6 bases). The V end was cut by 2 bases, the J end by 2 bases, with 12 bases between. Germline V lookup: CDR1 SGHRS, CDR2 YFSETQ. The CDR3 has 15 amino acids. CDR3 bases: TGCGCCAGCAGCTTACAGGGTCGGCACACAGATACGCAGTATTTT. Translation: CASSLQGRHTDTQYF.

The chain employs TRBV9 and TRBJ2-5; D perhaps matches TRBD1 (5 bases). In germline, CDR1 is SGDLS, CDR2 YYNGEE. Trimming shortened V by 3 bases and J by 7 bases, and 16 bases separated the two germline ends. The CDR3 length is 14 residues. CDR3 DNA sequence: TGTGCCAGCAGCGCCAGGGATGTTGGGGTGACCCAGTACTTC. Translating it yields CASSARDVGVTQYF.